The 23 T cell receptor beta chains in this list originate from one sample, sequenced in a study of blood T cell repertoires in COVID-19. Data came from immunoSEQ multiplex PCR; TCRdb stores just in-frame clones and leaves some out. The table includes around 120,000 clones, 83% detected once. The sequenced sample consisted of peripheral blood. The receptors were gathered from a man at least 80 years old with active or convalescent COVID-19.

The CDR3 loop reads CASSQHRETSGYTF. Written as DNA, the CDR3 is TGTGCCAGCAGCCAACACAGGGAGACGAGTGGCTACACCTTC. This chain connects TRBV3-1 (or the pseudogene TRBV3-2) to TRBJ1-2; TRBD1 is a possible D gene (6 bases). This CDR3 is 14 amino acids long. In germline, CDR1 is LGHDT, CDR2 YNNKEL (reference sequence). Deletions cut 2 bases from V and 7 bases from J, with 14 bases between.

The J gene is TRBJ2-4, the V gene TRBV7-8; D uncertain. The CDR3 is 12 residues long. Per the germline V gene, CDR1 is SGHVS and CDR2 is FQNEAQ. Trimming pared 7 bases from V and 10 bases from J, leaving 14 bases between. The CDR3 bases are TGTGCCAGCACGATTACTAATGGGATTCAGTACTTC. Translating it yields CASTITNGIQYF.

V gene TRBV20-1 combines with J gene TRBJ1-2; D is uncertain. The CDR3 is 11 residues long. The V gene lost 3 bases and the J gene lost 5 bases, with 7 bases spanning the gap. CDR1 and CDR2 from the germline V gene are DFQATT and SNEGSKA (reference sequence). CDR3 DNA: TGCAGTGCTAGCGCCGGGTATGGCTACACCTTC. It yields the protein CSASAGYGYTF.

J is TRBJ1-2 and V is TRBV20-1; no clear D gene. Looked up from germline, CDR1 is DFQATT and CDR2 is SNEGSKA (reference sequence). V was cut by 3 bases and J by 2 bases, with 10 bases left in between. CDR3 length: 13 residues. The CDR3 sequence: CSASDGGNYGYTF. Here the CDR3 DNA reads TGCAGTGCTAGTGACGGCGGGAACTATGGCTACACCTTC.

The CDR3, as DNA: TGTGCCAGCAGGCCTACCCCCCGGACAGGGATAGCCAATGAGCAGTTCTTC. Translation gives CASRPTPRTGIANEQFF. The chain uses TRBV11-2 and TRBJ2-1; TRBD1 matches 8 bases. CDR1 and CDR2 from the germline V gene are SGHAT and FQNNGV. The CDR3 is 17 amino acids. V was pared by 6 bases and J by 6 bases, with 16 bases of the junction left unmatched. The whole variable domain, remainder taken from reference TRBV11-2 and TRBJ2-1, is EAGVAQSPRYKIIEKRQSVAFWCNPISGHATLYWYQQILGQGPKLLIQFQNNGVVDDSQLPKDRFSAERLKGVDSTLKIQPAKLEDSAVYLCASRPTPRTGIANEQFFGPGTRLTVL.

This chain joins TRBV12-3 or TRBV12-4 and TRBJ1-1; a weak D match, TRBD1 (5 bases). The CDR3 length is 13 residues. Trimming stripped 5 bases from V and 0 bases from J, with 7 bases between. The CDR3 DNA follows: TGTGCCAGCAGTAGGACAATGAACACTGAAGCTTTCTTT. Translated, it gives CASSRTMNTEAFF.

CDR3 in amino acids: CASSMDREEETQYF. The DNA for the CDR3 is TGTGCCAGCAGCATGGACAGGGAGGAAGAGACCCAGTACTTC. The chain uses TRBV11-1 and TRBJ2-5; the match to TRBD1 covers 8 bases. This CDR3 has 14 residues. The ends lost 5 bases at V and 3 bases at J; junction bases unmatched: 5. Germline V lookup: CDR1 SGHAT, CDR2 FQDESV (reference sequence).

V usage is TRBV7-9 and J usage is TRBJ1-2; tentatively, D is TRBD1 (6 bases). Germline loops: CDR1 SEHNR, CDR2 FQNEAQ (reference sequence). The CDR3 is made up of 11 amino acids. The CDR3 nucleotides read TGTGCGGTTGGGGGGGCCCGTGGCTACACCTTC. Its protein is CAVGGARGYTF. Complete variable domain (other parts from reference TRBV7-9 and TRBJ1-2): DTGVSQNPRHKITKRGQNVTFRCDPISEHNRLYWYRQTLGQGPEFLTYFQNEAQLEKSRLLSDRFSAERPKGSFSTLEIQRTEQGDSAMYLCAVGGARGYTFGSGTRLTVV.

The rearrangement uses TRBV7-6 and TRBJ2-5; 12 bases agree with TRBD2. The CDR3 loop spans 16 amino acids. Trimming at V came to 2 bases and at J to 2 bases, leaving 3 bases not matched to a gene. Per germline, CDR1 SGHVS and CDR2 FNYEAQ. CDR3 region: CASSLLGLAGQETQYF. The CDR3 DNA is TGTGCCAGCAGCTTATTAGGACTAGCGGGGCAAGAGACCCAGTACTTC.

The V and J genes are TRBV3-1 (or the pseudogene TRBV3-2) and TRBJ1-5; 10 bases line up with TRBD1. Germline values: CDR1 LGHDT, CDR2 YNNKEL (reference sequence). V shed 1 base and J 5 bases; nucleotides not matched to a gene: 2. This CDR3 is built from 15 residues. CDR3 loop: CASSQGQGAHQPQHF. The CDR3 coding sequence is TGTGCCAGCAGCCAAGGACAGGGGGCGCATCAGCCCCAGCATTTT.

The chain carries TRBV7-2 and TRBJ1-1, with a possible D match to TRBD1 (6 bases). Trimming pared 1 base from V and 1 base from J, leaving 13 bases between. The V gene's germline CDR1 is SGHTA and CDR2 FQGNSA. This CDR3 has 16 residues. This CDR3 is CASSLGRARGNTEAFF. DNA of the CDR3: TGTGCCAGCAGCTTAGGAAGGGCCAGGGGGAACACTGAAGCTTTCTTT.

The genes are TRBV4-3 and TRBJ1-3; 7 bases are shared with TRBD1. CDR1 and CDR2 (germline): LGHNA, YSLEER. V lost 4 bases to trimming and J lost 2 bases; unmatched junction nucleotides: 2. This CDR3 has 14 residues. The CDR3 coding sequence is TGCGCCAGCAGCCGCGACAGGGCTGGAAACACCATATATTTT. Amino acids: CASSRDRAGNTIYF.

The chain is built from TRBV5-4 and TRBJ1-2; the match to TRBD1 covers 9 bases. V gave up 4 bases and J gave up 8 bases; unmatched junction bases: 9. This CDR3 has 14 residues. CDR1 SGHNT and CDR2 YYREEE come from the germline V gene (reference sequence). Here the CDR3 reads CASSTPGQGRGYTF. CDR3 DNA sequence: TGTGCCAGCAGCACACCGGGACAGGGTCGGGGCTACACCTTC.

The chain combines TRBV5-1 with TRBJ1-2, with D perhaps TRBD1 (6 bases). The CDR3 sequence is 13 residues long. The V end lost 5 bases, the J end lost 7 bases, and 15 bases lay between the germline ends. Germline-derived CDR1 and CDR2 are SGHRS and YFSETQ. The CDR3 loop is CASSGGQGTGYTF. The CDR3 bases are TGCGCCAGCAGTGGGGGCCAGGGTACTGGCTACACCTTC.

This chain links TRBV30 with TRBJ2-5; D unclear. This CDR3 comprises 10 residues. V gave up 5 bases and J gave up 6 bases, with 7 bases separating them. CDR1 is GTSNPN, CDR2 SVGIG, per germline (reference sequence). Written as DNA, the CDR3 is TGTGCCTGGGGCACTCAGACCCAGTACTTC. Translated, it gives CAWGTQTQYF.

This rearrangement joins TRBV3-1 (or the pseudogene TRBV3-2) to TRBJ2-2; TRBD2 is a possible D gene (6 bases). Germline assignment: CDR1 LGHDT and CDR2 YNNKEL (reference sequence). The CDR3 is made up of 15 amino acids. V was cut by 5 bases and J by 4 bases, with 14 bases left in between. CDR3 coding DNA: TGTGCCAGCAGCTCCCGACTAGAAGGCACCGGGGAGCTGTTTTTT. Amino acid sequence: CASSSRLEGTGELFF.

The chain links TRBV7-9 to TRBJ2-3; TRBD1 matches at 9 bases. J lost 0 bases, V lost 2 bases, and 3 bases had no gene match. Germline V gene lookup returns CDR1 SEHNR and CDR2 FQNEAQ (reference sequence). The CDR3 is made up of 16 amino acids. CDR3 region: CASSLWGTGSTDTQYF. The CDR3 coding sequence is TGTGCCAGCAGCTTATGGGGGACAGGGAGCACAGATACGCAGTATTTT.

This clone was observed a few times. This rearrangement joins TRBV28 to TRBJ1-2; 8 nucleotides line up with TRBD1. Trimming removed 5 bases from V and 5 bases from J; junction bases left unmatched: 7. Germline lookup yields CDR1 MDHEN and CDR2 SYDVKM. CDR3 length: 14 amino acids. This CDR3 reads CASSPGQGVYGYTF. For the CDR3, the DNA is TGTGCCAGCAGTCCCGGACAGGGAGTATATGGCTACACCTTC.

V is TRBV5-5 and J is TRBJ2-3, with TRBD1 matching 10 bases. The CDR3 totals 16 residues. J gave up 1 base and V 4 bases, and 6 bases lay outside the gene matches. Germline V gene data show CDR1 as SGHKS and CDR2 as YYEKEE (reference sequence). CDR3 in amino acids: CASSLTGTGGTDTQYF. Here the CDR3 DNA reads TGTGCCAGCAGCCTGACCGGGACAGGGGGCACAGATACGCAGTATTTT.

The V call is TRBV7-2, the J call TRBJ1-5, with D maybe TRBD1 (6 bases). The V end lost 5 bases, the J end lost 7 bases, and 15 bases lay between the germline ends. The CDR3 totals 14 residues. Per germline, CDR1 SGHTA and CDR2 FQGNSA. CDR3 protein: CASSRQGLGQPQHF. In DNA form, the CDR3 reads TGTGCCAGCAGCCGTCAGGGGTTAGGACAGCCCCAGCATTTT.

The chain recombines TRBV21-1 with TRBJ1-1; the table calls TRBD1, which could not be checked here. TRBV21-1 is termed a pseudogene. The CDR3 totals 9 residues. This chain's CDR3 is CASSPRAFF. CDR3 in DNA: TGTGCCAGCAGCCCCAGAGCTTTCTTT.

The chain recombines TRBV6-6 with TRBJ2-3; TRBD2 matches at 9 bases. V trimming: 8 bases; J trimming: 8 bases; junction bases outside the gene matches: 14. The germline CDR1 and CDR2 sequences are MNHNY and SVGAGI (reference sequence). This CDR3 has 15 residues. This CDR3 reads CASGDSGGFLATQYF. The CDR3 bases are TGTGCCAGCGGCGATAGCGGGGGATTTTTAGCTACGCAGTATTTT.

Here the CDR3 DNA reads TGTGCCAGCAGTTACGGCGGCAACTCTGGGGCCAACGTCCTGACTTTC. This encodes CASSYGGNSGANVLTF. The V call is TRBV6-5, the J call TRBJ2-6; D remains ambiguous. Trimming stripped 2 bases from V and 0 bases from J, with 8 bases between. The CDR3 runs 16 residues. The germline V gene has CDR1 MNHEY and CDR2 SVGAGI.